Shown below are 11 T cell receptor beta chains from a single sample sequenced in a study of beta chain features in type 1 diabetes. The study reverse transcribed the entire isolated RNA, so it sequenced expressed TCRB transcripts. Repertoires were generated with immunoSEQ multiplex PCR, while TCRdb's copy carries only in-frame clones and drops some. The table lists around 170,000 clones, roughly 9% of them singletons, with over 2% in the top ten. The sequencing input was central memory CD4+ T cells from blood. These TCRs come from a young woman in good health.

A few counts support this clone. The CDR3 bases are TGTGCCAGCAGTGGTACAGGGGGCGGAGAGACCCAGTACTTC. This translates into CASSGTGGGETQYF. The V gene is TRBV2, the J gene TRBJ2-5; 9 bases fit TRBD1. Germline V gene lookup returns CDR1 SNHLY and CDR2 FYNNEI. J gave up 4 bases and V 4 bases, and 4 bases lay outside the gene matches. The CDR3 covers 14 residues.

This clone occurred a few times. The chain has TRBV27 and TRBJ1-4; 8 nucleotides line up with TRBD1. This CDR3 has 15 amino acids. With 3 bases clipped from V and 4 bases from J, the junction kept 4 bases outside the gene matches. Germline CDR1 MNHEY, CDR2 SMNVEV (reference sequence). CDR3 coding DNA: TGTGCCAGCAGTTTGACAGGGGAAGATAATGAAAAACTGTTTTTT. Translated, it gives CASSLTGEDNEKLFF.

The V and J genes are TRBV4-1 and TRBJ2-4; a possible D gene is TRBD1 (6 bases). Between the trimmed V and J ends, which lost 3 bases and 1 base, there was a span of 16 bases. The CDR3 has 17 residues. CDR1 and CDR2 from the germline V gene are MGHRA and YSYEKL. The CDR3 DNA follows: TGCGCCAGCAGCCATAGTTCGTTGAGGGGGGCCAAAAACATTCAGTACTTC. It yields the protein CASSHSSLRGAKNIQYF.

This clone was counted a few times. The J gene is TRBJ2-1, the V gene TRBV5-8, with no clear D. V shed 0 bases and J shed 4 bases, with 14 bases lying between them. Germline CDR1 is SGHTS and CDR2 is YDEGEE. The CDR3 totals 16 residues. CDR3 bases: TGTGCCAGCAGCTTGGAAGCGATCTCGAATTACAATGAGCAGTTCTTC. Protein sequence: CASSLEAISNYNEQFF.

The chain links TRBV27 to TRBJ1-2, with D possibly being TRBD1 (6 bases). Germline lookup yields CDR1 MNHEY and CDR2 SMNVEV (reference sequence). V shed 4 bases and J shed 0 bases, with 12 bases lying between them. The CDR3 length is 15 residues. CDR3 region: CASSSGGATNYGYTF. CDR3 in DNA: TGTGCCAGCAGTTCCGGGGGGGCCACTAACTATGGCTACACCTTC.

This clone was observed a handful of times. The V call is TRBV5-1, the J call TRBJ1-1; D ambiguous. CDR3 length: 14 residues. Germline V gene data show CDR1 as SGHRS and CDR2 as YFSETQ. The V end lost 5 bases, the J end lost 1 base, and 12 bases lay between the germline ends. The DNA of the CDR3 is TGCGCCAGCAGAGAGGCCCGGCGGAACACTGAAGCTTTCTTT. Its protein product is CASREARRNTEAFF.

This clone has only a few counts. CDR3 loop: CATSKGPGEKLFF. In DNA, the CDR3 is TGTGCCACCAGCAAGGGGCCCGGGGAAAAACTGTTTTTT. This rearrangement joins TRBV15 to TRBJ1-4, with a possible D match to TRBD1 (5 bases). The CDR3 is 13 amino acids. The germline V gene encodes CDR1 LNHNV and CDR2 YYDKDF (reference sequence). V shed 4 bases and J shed 8 bases, with 11 bases lying between them.

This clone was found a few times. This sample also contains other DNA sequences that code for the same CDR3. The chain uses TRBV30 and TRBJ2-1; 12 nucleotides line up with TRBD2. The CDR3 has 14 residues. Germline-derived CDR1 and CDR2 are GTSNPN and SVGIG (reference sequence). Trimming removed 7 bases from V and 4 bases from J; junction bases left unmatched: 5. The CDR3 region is CASKGLAGYNEQFF. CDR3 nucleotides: TGTGCCTCCAAAGGACTAGCGGGGTACAATGAGCAGTTCTTC.

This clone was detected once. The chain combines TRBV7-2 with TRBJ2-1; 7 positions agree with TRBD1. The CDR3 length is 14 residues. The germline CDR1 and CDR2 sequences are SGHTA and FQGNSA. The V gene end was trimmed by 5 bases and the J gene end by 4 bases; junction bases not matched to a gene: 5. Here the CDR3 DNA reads TGTGCCAGCAGCCCCTGGGACAGTTACAATGAGCAGTTCTTC. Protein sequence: CASSPWDSYNEQFF. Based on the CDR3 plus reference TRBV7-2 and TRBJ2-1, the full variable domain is GAGVSQSPSNKVTEKGKDVELRCDPISGHTALYWYRQSLGQGLEFLIYFQGNSAPDKSGLPSDRFSAERTGGSVSTLTIQRTQQEDSAVYLCASSPWDSYNEQFFGPGTRLTVL.

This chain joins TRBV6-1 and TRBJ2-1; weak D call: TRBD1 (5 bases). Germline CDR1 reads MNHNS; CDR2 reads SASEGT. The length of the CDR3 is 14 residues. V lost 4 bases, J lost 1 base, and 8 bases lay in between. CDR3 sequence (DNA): TGTGCCAGCAGTGTGGGGCAGTCCTACAATGAGCAGTTCTTC. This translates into CASSVGQSYNEQFF.

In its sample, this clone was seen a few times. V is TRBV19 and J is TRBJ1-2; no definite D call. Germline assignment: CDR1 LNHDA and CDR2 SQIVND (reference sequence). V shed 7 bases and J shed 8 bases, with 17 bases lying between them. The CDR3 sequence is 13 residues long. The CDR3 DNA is TGTGCCAGTACTTCCCTCTCCGGGGTCGGCTACACCTTC. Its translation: CASTSLSGVGYTF. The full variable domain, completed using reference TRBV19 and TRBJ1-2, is DGGITQSPKYLFRKEGQNVTLSCEQNLNHDAMYWYRQDPGQGLRLIYYSQIVNDFQKGDIAEGYSVSREKKESFPLTVTSAQKNPTAFYLCASTSLSGVGYTFGSGTRLTVV.